Below are 10 T cell receptor beta chains sequenced from a single sample in a study of shared clonotypes between healthy human individuals. Sequenced by immunoSEQ multiplex PCR; TCRdb stores in-frame clones only, minus some. Altogether roughly 1,600,000 clones are present, just under 99% being singletons, with the ten largest covering about 0.34%. The sequenced material came from naive CD4+ T cells sorted from blood. Subset reported: CD45RA+ positively selected. The receptors here all came from a man aged 25-40 years in good health.

The chain links TRBV30 to TRBJ1-3; 8 positions match TRBD1. The ends lost 2 bases at V and 0 bases at J; junction bases unmatched: 12. CDR1 and CDR2 (germline): GTSNPN, SVGIG (reference sequence). The CDR3 spans 18 residues. CDR3 amino acids: CAWSTGTGSISSGNTIYF. For the CDR3, the DNA is TGTGCCTGGAGTACCGGGACAGGATCGATAAGCTCTGGAAACACCATATATTTT.

CDR3 residues: CASTNPTETQYF. The DNA of the CDR3 is TGTGCCAGCACCAACCCGACGGAGACCCAGTACTTC. V usage is TRBV6-5 and J usage is TRBJ2-5; D not resolved. CDR3 length equals 12 residues. Trimming removed 7 bases from V and 5 bases from J, with 11 bases in between. Germline values: CDR1 MNHEY, CDR2 SVGAGI.

To note about this clone: The junction departs from the called germline gene at one end, perhaps through a read error. V and J are TRBV7-7 and TRBJ2-3; 12 nucleotides align to TRBD2. Germline lookup yields CDR1 SSHAT and CDR2 FNYEAQ (reference sequence). This CDR3 is 20 amino acids long. The CDR3, as DNA: TGTGCTAGCAGCGCCCGCCCTAGCGGGAGGGCCTCAGTCGGCACAGATACGCAGTATTTT. Translated, it gives CASSARPSGRASVGTDTQYF.

The chain employs TRBV6-1 and TRBJ1-3; D not certain. The ends were cut back, 5 bases at V and 0 bases at J, with 8 bases in the middle. The CDR3 contains 14 residues. Germline V gives CDR1 MNHNS, CDR2 SASEGT. The CDR3 DNA reads TGTGCCAGCAGTCCCCAATCCTCTGGAAACACCATATATTTT. Amino acid sequence: CASSPQSSGNTIYF.

The chain links TRBV29-1 to TRBJ2-2; weak D call: TRBD1 (6 bases). Germline CDR1 reads SQVTM; CDR2 reads ANQGSEA. The CDR3 totals 13 residues. Trimming took off 4 bases at V and 0 bases at J, with 6 bases between the two ends. In nucleotides, the CDR3 is TGCAGCGTTGGACAGGCGAACACCGGGGAGCTGTTTTTT. This codes for CSVGQANTGELFF.

The chain couples TRBV7-2 to TRBJ2-1; 12 bases fit TRBD2. V lost 5 bases and J lost 9; bases outside the gene matches: 8. Germline V gene sequence: CDR1 SGHTA, CDR2 FQGNSA. The CDR3 has 15 amino acids. The CDR3: CASSKGLAGISEQFF. The CDR3 DNA reads TGTGCCAGCAGCAAAGGACTAGCGGGGATAAGTGAGCAGTTCTTC. The full variable domain, rest sourced from reference TRBV7-2 and TRBJ2-1, is GAGVSQSPSNKVTEKGKDVELRCDPISGHTALYWYRQSLGQGLEFLIYFQGNSAPDKSGLPSDRFSAERTGGSVSTLTIQRTQQEDSAVYLCASSKGLAGISEQFFGPGTRLTVL.

CDR3 in DNA: TGCAGCGCCGGCCGCCATACGAACACTGAAGCTTTCTTT. As protein: CSAGRHTNTEAFF. The V gene is TRBV29-1, the J gene TRBJ1-1; D uncertain. The germline V gene has CDR1 SQVTM and CDR2 ANQGSEA. Trimming shortened V by 7 bases and J by 1 base, and 13 bases separated the two germline ends. The CDR3 is made up of 13 amino acids.

The chain is built from TRBV18 and TRBJ2-7; D perhaps matches TRBD1 (6 bases). Trimming pared 3 bases from V and 3 bases from J, leaving 15 bases between. Per the germline V gene, CDR1 is KGHSH and CDR2 is LQKENI. The CDR3 consists of 15 residues. CDR3: CASSPQQGTFYEQYF. CDR3 bases: TGTGCCAGCTCACCCCAACAGGGTACCTTCTACGAGCAGTACTTC. Complete variable domain (other parts from reference TRBV18 and TRBJ2-7): NAGVMQNPRHLVRRRGQEARLRCSPMKGHSHVYWYRQLPEEGLKFMVYLQKENIIDESGMPKERFSAEFPKEGPSILRIQQVVRGDSAAYFCASSPQQGTFYEQYFGPGTRLTVT.

The chain recombines TRBV4-3 with TRBJ2-2; TRBD2 might be the D (5 bases). Trimming left V 5 bases short and J 8 bases short, with 18 bases between. Germline V lookup: CDR1 LGHNA, CDR2 YSLEER. There are 15 residues in the CDR3. The CDR3 sequence: CASSNSPGISGELFF. CDR3 DNA sequence: TGCGCCAGCAGCAATAGCCCGGGAATTAGTGGGGAGCTGTTTTTT.

The chain links TRBV7-3 to TRBJ1-1; 7 nucleotides agree with TRBD1. Germline V CDR1 and CDR2: SGHTA, FQGTGA. The CDR3 contains 15 residues. V dropped 7 bases and J dropped 1; count of bases not matched to a gene: 9. The CDR3 region has the DNA TGTGCCAGCATGATTACGGGACAGCCGAACACTGAAGCTTTCTTT. Translation: CASMITGQPNTEAFF.